Presented here are 13 T cell receptor beta chains from one specimen sequenced in a study of blood T cell repertoires in COVID-19. Profiled with immunoSEQ multiplex PCR; TCRdb holds only in-frame clones, not every one. The table shows 150,000 to 200,000 clones, with 80% to 90% occurring only once. Material: peripheral blood. These TCRs come from a human donor with active or convalescent COVID-19. The donor label of this sample is uncertain.

The V call is TRBV29-1, the J call TRBJ1-5; TRBD1 is a possible D gene (6 bases). The germline V gene encodes CDR1 SQVTM and CDR2 ANQGSEA. Trimming pared 3 bases from V and 5 bases from J, leaving 11 bases between. The CDR3 runs 13 residues. The CDR3 sequence is CSVEGHKDQPQHF. CDR3 bases: TGCAGCGTTGAGGGACACAAGGATCAGCCCCAGCATTTT.

The V call is TRBV27, the J call TRBJ1-2, with D possibly TRBD1 on 5 matching bases. The germline CDR1 and CDR2 sequences are MNHEY and SMNVEV (reference sequence). Trimming removed 4 bases from V and 6 bases from J, with 24 bases in between. This CDR3 spans 17 amino acids. CDR3: CASSSPPFETDPNGYTF. Written as DNA, the CDR3 is TGTGCCAGCAGTTCCCCGCCCTTTGAGACAGACCCTAATGGCTACACCTTC.

The genes are TRBV7-9 and TRBJ2-1, with 16 bases matching TRBD2. Germline values: CDR1 SEHNR, CDR2 FQNEAQ (reference sequence). With V trimmed by 6 bases and J by 4 bases, 9 bases remained unmatched. CDR3 length: 18 residues. The CDR3 protein is CASSPTGTSGGVYNEQFF. DNA for the CDR3: TGTGCCAGCAGTCCTACGGGGACTAGCGGGGGGGTTTACAATGAGCAGTTCTTC.

V is TRBV4-3 and J is TRBJ1-1; D unresolved. Germline values: CDR1 LGHNA, CDR2 YSLEER. CDR3 length: 13 residues. V lost 1 base and J 6 bases, leaving 9 bases between the germline ends. This CDR3 is CASSQVSLAEAFF. The CDR3 DNA sequence: TGCGCCAGCAGCCAAGTTAGCTTGGCTGAAGCTTTCTTT.

The gene calls are TRBV7-9 and TRBJ2-3; maybe TRBD2 (6 bases). CDR3 length: 14 amino acids. From germline, CDR1 is SEHNR and CDR2 FQNEAQ (reference sequence). The V end was cut by 6 bases, the J end by 3 bases, with 13 bases between. CDR3 DNA: TGTGCCAGCAGAGGCGGGACTCTTACAGATACGCAGTATTTT. Encoded protein: CASRGGTLTDTQYF.

The chain carries TRBV29-1 and TRBJ2-2; D is possibly TRBD1 (5 bases). Trimming left V 4 bases short and J 0 bases short, with 12 bases between. Germline V gene data show CDR1 as SQVTM and CDR2 as ANQGSEA. The CDR3 has 15 amino acids. In DNA, the CDR3 is TGCAGCGTTGGGGGCCCGGTAGCGAACACCGGGGAGCTGTTTTTT. This sequence encodes CSVGGPVANTGELFF.

V usage is TRBV18 and J usage is TRBJ1-1; TRBD1 aligns across 7 bases. Looked up from germline, CDR1 is KGHSH and CDR2 is LQKENI. The junction had 9 bases not matched to a gene; V was cut back by 3 bases and J by 8 bases. This CDR3 comprises 14 residues. CDR3 coding DNA: TGTGCCAGCTCACCGATGACAGGGACCCACGAAGCTTTCTTT. Encoded protein: CASSPMTGTHEAFF.

The V gene is TRBV3-1 (or the pseudogene TRBV3-2), the J gene TRBJ1-2, with a possible D match to TRBD1 (5 bases). This CDR3 spans 12 amino acids. Germline V gives CDR1 LGHDT, CDR2 YNNKEL (reference sequence). V was pared by 6 bases and J by 3 bases, with 8 bases between. CDR3 protein: CASSLRDYGYTF. The CDR3, as DNA: TGTGCCAGCAGTCTCAGGGACTATGGCTACACCTTC.

This clone was observed once. CDR3 nucleotides: TGTGCCAGCAGCTTAACCGGGACTAGCGGGGCCACAGATACGCAGTATTTT. This sequence encodes CASSLTGTSGATDTQYF. The chain joins TRBV9 to TRBJ2-3; 13 positions match TRBD2. V was clipped by 4 bases and J by 2 bases; unmatched bases: 7. Germline CDR1 reads SGDLS; CDR2 reads YYNGEE. The CDR3 has 17 amino acids.

The V call is TRBV7-9, the J call TRBJ2-1; the D gene is possibly TRBD2 (5 bases). Trimming took 4 bases from V and 6 from J, leaving 10 bases between them. The CDR3 loop spans 13 amino acids. The V gene's germline CDR1 is SEHNR and CDR2 FQNEAQ (reference sequence). The CDR3 loop is CASSYTEANEQFF. In DNA form, the CDR3 reads TGTGCCAGCAGCTATACGGAGGCCAATGAGCAGTTCTTC.

Note on this clone: Within the sample, other DNA sequences also encode this same CDR3. The genes are TRBV14 and TRBJ1-1; D uncertain. The length of the CDR3 is 13 residues. Trimming stripped 0 bases from V and 4 bases from J, with 6 bases between. Germline V gives CDR1 SGHDN, CDR2 FVKESK. The chain's CDR3 is CASSQDRGTEAFF. The CDR3 nucleotides are TGTGCCAGCAGCCAAGATCGGGGCACTGAAGCTTTCTTT.

This clone was observed a handful of times. DNA of the CDR3: TGCGCCAGCAGTTTGGGACTAGCGGGAGGTCACGAGCAGTACTTC. This gives the protein CASSLGLAGGHEQYF. The rearrangement uses TRBV10-2 and TRBJ2-7; TRBD2 agrees at 15 bases. V shed 5 bases and J 5 bases; nucleotides not matched to a gene: 4. The CDR3 has 15 residues. The germline gives CDR1 WSHSY, CDR2 SAAADI.

J is TRBJ2-3 and V is TRBV29-1, with 13 bases that match TRBD2. In germline, CDR1 is SQVTM, CDR2 ANQGSEA. The ends lost 7 bases at V and 1 base at J; junction bases unmatched: 5. The CDR3 contains 15 residues. As DNA, the CDR3 is TGCAGCGGGACCGGACTAGCGGGAGGCACAGATACGCAGTATTTT. This codes for CSGTGLAGGTDTQYF.